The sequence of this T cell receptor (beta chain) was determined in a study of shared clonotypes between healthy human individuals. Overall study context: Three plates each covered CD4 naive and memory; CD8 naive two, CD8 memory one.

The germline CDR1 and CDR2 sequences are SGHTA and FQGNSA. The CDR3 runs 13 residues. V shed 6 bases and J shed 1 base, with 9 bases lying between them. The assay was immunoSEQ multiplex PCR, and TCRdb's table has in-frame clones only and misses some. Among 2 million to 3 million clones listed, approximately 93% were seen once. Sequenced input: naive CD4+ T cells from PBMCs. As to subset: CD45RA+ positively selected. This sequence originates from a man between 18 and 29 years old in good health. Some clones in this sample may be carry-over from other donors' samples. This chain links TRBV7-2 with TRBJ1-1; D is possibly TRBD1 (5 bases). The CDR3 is CASRLQGNTEAFF. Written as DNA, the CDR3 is TGTGCCAGCAGACTTCAGGGGAACACTGAAGCTTTCTTT.